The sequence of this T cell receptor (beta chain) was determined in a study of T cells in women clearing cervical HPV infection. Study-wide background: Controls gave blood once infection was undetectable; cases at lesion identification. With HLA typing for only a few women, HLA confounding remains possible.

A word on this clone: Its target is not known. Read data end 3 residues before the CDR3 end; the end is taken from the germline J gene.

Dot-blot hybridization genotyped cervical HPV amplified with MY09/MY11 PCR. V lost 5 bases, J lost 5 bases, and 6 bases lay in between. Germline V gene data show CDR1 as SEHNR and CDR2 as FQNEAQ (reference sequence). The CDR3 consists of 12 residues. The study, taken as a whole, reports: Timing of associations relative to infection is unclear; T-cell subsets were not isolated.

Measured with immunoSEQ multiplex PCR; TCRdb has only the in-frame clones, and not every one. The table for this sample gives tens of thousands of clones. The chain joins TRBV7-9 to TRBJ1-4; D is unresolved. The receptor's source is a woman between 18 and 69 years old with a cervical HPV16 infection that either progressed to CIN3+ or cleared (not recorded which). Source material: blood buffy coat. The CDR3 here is CASSPLNEKLFF. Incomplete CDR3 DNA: TGTGCCAGCAGCCCCCTGAATGAAAAA.